Shown below are 30 T cell receptor beta chains from a single sample sequenced in a study of shared clonotypes between healthy human individuals. Sequencing used immunoSEQ multiplex PCR; TCRdb keeps in-frame clones, though not all of them. The sample gives about 2.3 million clones, more than 85% of which show up once; 0.3% to 0.4% is in the top ten. Sequences were obtained from naive CD4+ T cells from PBMCs. Stated subset: CD45RA+ positively selected. The receptors derive from a man aged 18 to 35 in good health. Some clones in this sample may be carry-over from other donors' samples.

The chain employs TRBV19 and TRBJ1-2, with D maybe TRBD1 (6 bases). There are 15 residues in the CDR3. V lost 1 base to trimming and J lost 4 bases, with 13 bases between them. The germline gives CDR1 LNHDA, CDR2 SQIVND (reference sequence). Written as DNA, the CDR3 is TGTGCCAGTAGTATAGGTGCAGGGGTTGGCTATGGCTACACCTTC. Encoded protein: CASSIGAGVGYGYTF.

The chain employs TRBV7-9 and TRBJ2-3; 7 bases line up with TRBD2. The J segment lost 6 bases and the V segment lost 5 bases, leaving 8 bases of the junction unmatched. Germline CDR1 is SEHNR and CDR2 is FQNEAQ (reference sequence). The CDR3 consists of 14 residues. Here the CDR3 DNA reads TGTGCCAGCAGCCCTGGACTAGGGGAGGATACGCAGTATTTT. Translated: CASSPGLGEDTQYF. Looking up the rest from reference TRBV7-9 and TRBJ2-3 gives the full variable domain: DTGVSQNPRHKITKRGQNVTFRCDPISEHNRLYWYRQTLGQGPEFLTYFQNEAQLEKSRLLSDRFSAERPKGSFSTLEIQRTEQGDSAMYLCASSPGLGEDTQYFGPGTRLTVL.

V gene TRBV5-1 combines with J gene TRBJ1-2; D is perhaps TRBD1 (6 bases). CDR1 is SGHRS, CDR2 YFSETQ, per germline. V was trimmed by 3 bases and J by 6 bases, leaving 21 bases between them. The CDR3 sequence is 16 residues long. In DNA, the CDR3 is TGCGCCAGCAGCTCCGGCCTGACAGGCGGATTCGATGGCTACACCTTC. Translated: CASSSGLTGGFDGYTF.

The chain employs TRBV28 and TRBJ1-2; D might be TRBD1 (6 bases). CDR1 is MDHEN and CDR2 is SYDVKM in the germline V gene. This CDR3 has 12 residues. The germline V and J ends were trimmed by 4 bases and 12 bases, with 15 bases remaining between them. CDR3 coding DNA: TGTGCCAGCAGTTCATCACAGGGAGGGGACACCTTC. It specifies CASSSSQGGDTF.

This chain joins TRBV6-1 and TRBJ1-1, with D unclear. Germline CDR1 is MNHNS and CDR2 is SASEGT. The CDR3 has 15 amino acids. Trimming shortened V by 6 bases and J by 0 bases, and 14 bases separated the two germline ends. The CDR3 reads CASSPNPYMNTEAFF. The CDR3 DNA reads as TGTGCCAGCAGCCCAAACCCCTATATGAACACTGAAGCTTTCTTT.

The V and J genes are TRBV27 and TRBJ2-6, with TRBD1 identical over 9 bases. Germline V lookup: CDR1 MNHEY, CDR2 SMNVEV (reference sequence). V lost 6 bases and J lost 2; bases outside the gene matches: 14. This CDR3 comprises 19 residues. CDR3 in amino acids: CASSSRLTQGATGANVLTF. DNA of the CDR3: TGTGCCAGCAGCAGCCGACTAACACAGGGGGCTACTGGGGCCAACGTCCTGACTTTC.

Details on this clone: Other DNA sequences in this specimen translate into the identical CDR3. The chain has TRBV6-5 and TRBJ1-1; tentative D call: TRBD1 (5 bases). Trimming left V 2 bases short and J 1 base short, with 8 bases between. Per germline, CDR1 MNHEY and CDR2 SVGAGI. CDR3 length: 14 residues. This chain's CDR3 is CASSYVGGNTEAFF. The CDR3 nucleotides are TGTGCCAGCAGTTACGTCGGGGGGAACACTGAAGCTTTCTTT.

The J gene is TRBJ1-5, the V gene TRBV28; the match to TRBD1 covers 10 bases. Trimming cost V 2 bases and J 7 bases; bases outside gene matches: 8. The CDR3 has 16 residues. Per the germline V gene, CDR1 is MDHEN and CDR2 is SYDVKM. CDR3 DNA sequence: TGTGCCAGCAGTTTACCCCGGGACAGGGGTGGACAGCCCCAGCATTTT. This translates into CASSLPRDRGGQPQHF.

CDR3 sequence: CASSLVAGGPLEQYF. CDR3 DNA: TGCGCCAGCAGCTTGGTCGCGGGAGGGCCATTGGAGCAGTACTTC. The chain recombines TRBV5-1 with TRBJ2-7; 9 positions agree with TRBD2. Trimming took 0 bases from V and 7 from J; bases not matched to a gene: 8. This CDR3 has 15 residues. In germline, CDR1 is SGHRS, CDR2 YFSETQ.

V gene TRBV11-2 combines with J gene TRBJ1-5; the D gene is possibly TRBD1 (6 bases). This CDR3 region has 17 residues. With 4 bases removed from V and 4 bases from J, the gap between germline ends came to 20 bases. The V gene's germline CDR1 is SGHAT and CDR2 FQNNGV. Here the CDR3 reads CASSSGGAREHNQPQHF. In DNA, the CDR3 is TGTGCCAGCAGCTCGGGGGGGGCCAGGGAACATAATCAGCCCCAGCATTTT.

A remark on this clone: Within the sample, other DNA sequences also encode this same CDR3. This sequence joins TRBV7-9 and TRBJ1-1; D remains ambiguous. The length of the CDR3 is 14 residues. The germline V gene has CDR1 SEHNR and CDR2 FQNEAQ (reference sequence). Trimming shortened V by 1 base and J by 1 base, and 7 bases separated the two germline ends. The CDR3 DNA reads TGTGCCAGCAGCTTAGAAGCGGGGAACACTGAAGCTTTCTTT. Its protein is CASSLEAGNTEAFF.

The rearrangement joins TRBV10-3 to TRBJ1-5, with 10 bases matching TRBD1. V shed 10 bases, J shed 5 bases, and the junction held 8 bases outside the gene matches. Germline values: CDR1 ENHRY, CDR2 SYGVKD. This CDR3 is 14 amino acids long. The CDR3 region is CATLGTGDDQPQHF. CDR3 sequence (DNA): TGTGCCACCCTCGGGACAGGGGACGATCAGCCCCAGCATTTT.

This chain connects TRBV6-5 to TRBJ2-7; D is possibly TRBD1 (6 bases). Deletions cut 2 bases from V and 2 bases from J, with 13 bases between. Germline V gives CDR1 MNHEY, CDR2 SVGAGI. This CDR3 has 15 residues. The CDR3 sequence is CASSYGQPGAYEQYF. The CDR3 DNA reads TGTGCCAGCAGTTACGGACAGCCTGGGGCCTACGAGCAGTACTTC.

The chain joins TRBV2 to TRBJ2-5, with D tentatively TRBD1 (6 bases). Trimming pared 2 bases from V and 3 bases from J, leaving 22 bases between. There are 18 residues in the CDR3. Germline V CDR1 and CDR2: SNHLY, FYNNEI. The DNA for the CDR3 is TGTGCCAGCAGTGAAATATTCGGGGCCTCGGGGACAAAAGAGACCCAGTACTTC. Its protein is CASSEIFGASGTKETQYF.

V is TRBV18 and J is TRBJ2-1; TRBD2 aligns across 10 bases. The CDR3 has 16 residues. Germline CDR1 KGHSH, CDR2 LQKENI. The V segment lost 4 bases and the J segment 2 bases; nucleotides outside the gene matches: 5. The CDR3 sequence is CASSRVAGGTYNEQFF. As DNA, the CDR3 is TGTGCCAGCTCACGAGTAGCGGGAGGAACCTACAATGAGCAGTTCTTC.

The CDR3 DNA follows: TGTGCCAGCAGCTTGGCCCCAGGGGGCCGCGGCCGGGCAGAGACCCAGTACTTC. Amino acids: CASSLAPGGRGRAETQYF. The J gene is TRBJ2-5, the V gene TRBV5-8, with 8 bases matching TRBD1. Germline V gene sequence: CDR1 SGHTS, CDR2 YDEGEE. The CDR3 sequence is 18 residues long. V lost 0 bases, J lost 4 bases, and 14 bases stayed unmatched.

The gene calls are TRBV19 and TRBJ2-7; D tentatively fits TRBD1 or TRBD2 (5 bases each). There are 14 residues in the CDR3. Germline V gene lookup returns CDR1 LNHDA and CDR2 SQIVND (reference sequence). Trimming stripped 4 bases from V and 6 bases from J, with 16 bases between. The CDR3 nucleotides read TGTGCCAGTAGTACCACGGGGACCTCCCGCGAGCAGTACTTC. Translation: CASSTTGTSREQYF.

The chain recombines TRBV7-9 with TRBJ2-3, with 9 positions matching TRBD2. In germline, CDR1 is SEHNR, CDR2 FQNEAQ (reference sequence). The CDR3 consists of 18 residues. Trimming at V came to 2 bases and at J to 4 bases, leaving 13 bases not matched to a gene. As DNA, the CDR3 is TGTGCCAGCAGCTTATATCCCACCTTAGCGGGAGACCCAGATACGCAGTATTTT. Protein: CASSLYPTLAGDPDTQYF. Full variable domain (outside the CDR3, taken from reference TRBV7-9 and TRBJ2-3): DTGVSQNPRHKITKRGQNVTFRCDPISEHNRLYWYRQTLGQGPEFLTYFQNEAQLEKSRLLSDRFSAERPKGSFSTLEIQRTEQGDSAMYLCASSLYPTLAGDPDTQYFGPGTRLTVL.

This chain connects TRBV7-2 to TRBJ2-3, with D possibly matching TRBD2 (6 bases). The CDR3 is made up of 15 amino acids. CDR1 SGHTA and CDR2 FQGNSA come from the germline V gene. V lost 3 bases and J lost 3, with 13 bases in between. The CDR3 DNA follows: TGTGCCAGCAGCTTTTTAGGTGGGAGGACAGATACGCAGTATTTT. Protein sequence: CASSFLGGRTDTQYF.

Regarding this clone: This specimen includes other DNA sequences encoding the same CDR3. The CDR3 DNA sequence: TGTGCCAGCAGTCTAACAGGGAGGATCACTGAAGCTTTCTTT. It translates to CASSLTGRITEAFF. The chain uses TRBV28 and TRBJ1-1; a possible D gene is TRBD1 (6 bases). This CDR3 is built from 14 residues. Deletions cut 5 bases from V and 4 bases from J, with 14 bases between. Germline-derived CDR1 and CDR2 are MDHEN and SYDVKM.

CDR3 nucleotide sequence: TGTGCCAGCACCGGGGGGGGTCAGCCCCAGCATTTT. This encodes CASTGGGQPQHF. The chain carries TRBV2 and TRBJ1-5; tentatively, D is TRBD1 (5 bases). Trimming took off 7 bases at V and 6 bases at J, with 10 bases between the two ends. Germline V gene data show CDR1 as SNHLY and CDR2 as FYNNEI. The CDR3 sequence is 12 residues long.

The J gene is TRBJ1-4, the V gene TRBV27; 9 nucleotides line up with TRBD1. The CDR3 contains 15 residues. Germline V gene data show CDR1 as MNHEY and CDR2 as SMNVEV (reference sequence). The junction had 8 bases not matched to a gene; V was cut back by 5 bases and J by 7 bases. CDR3 amino acids: CASSRHRGRVEKLFF. The DNA of the CDR3 is TGTGCCAGCAGTCGACACAGGGGGCGTGTTGAAAAACTGTTTTTT.

V is TRBV10-1 and J is TRBJ2-3; 13 nucleotides align to TRBD2. V trimming: 2 bases; J trimming: 5 bases; junction bases outside the gene matches: 4. Germline V gene lookup returns CDR1 WNHNN and CDR2 SYGVQD (reference sequence). The CDR3 sequence is 16 residues long. CDR3 protein: CASSEGRTSGGDTQYF. The CDR3 nucleotides are TGCGCCAGCAGTGAGGGAAGGACTAGCGGGGGAGATACGCAGTATTTT.

This chain links TRBV27 with TRBJ1-5; 9 positions agree with TRBD1. V shed 6 bases and J 2 bases; nucleotides not matched to a gene: 23. Germline V gene data show CDR1 as MNHEY and CDR2 as SMNVEV (reference sequence). This CDR3 region has 21 residues. This chain's CDR3 is CASRLLTGGRPRYDGNQPQHF. For the CDR3, the DNA is TGTGCCAGCAGGCTCCTTACAGGGGGCAGGCCCAGGTATGATGGCAATCAGCCCCAGCATTTT.

On this clone itself: Different DNA sequences within this sample yield the same CDR3. The chain carries TRBV11-2 and TRBJ2-1, with 11 bases identical to TRBD2. The germline V gene encodes CDR1 SGHAT and CDR2 FQNNGV. The CDR3 is 15 residues long. The V and J ends lost 3 bases and 4 bases, in that order; junction bases with no gene match: 2. Here the CDR3 DNA reads TGTGCCAGCAGCTTGGGACTAGCGGTATACAATGAGCAGTTCTTC. Its protein is CASSLGLAVYNEQFF.

The rearrangement links TRBV2 to TRBJ2-1; D remains ambiguous. The CDR3 covers 15 residues. Trimming left V 1 base short and J 1 base short, with 8 bases between. The germline gives CDR1 SNHLY, CDR2 FYNNEI. CDR3 in DNA: TGTGCCAGCAGTGAAGGTCGCATTTCCTACAATGAGCAGTTCTTC. Its protein is CASSEGRISYNEQFF.

The rearrangement links TRBV11-2 to TRBJ1-1; D unresolved. The CDR3 consists of 15 residues. V was shortened by 7 bases and J by 10 bases, with 25 bases between the two germline ends. Germline V gene sequence: CDR1 SGHAT, CDR2 FQNNGV. The CDR3 protein is CASTTQPINGVRAFF. The CDR3 nucleotides are TGTGCCAGCACCACTCAACCGATCAATGGGGTGAGAGCTTTCTTT. The full variable domain, completed using reference TRBV11-2 and TRBJ1-1, is EAGVAQSPRYKIIEKRQSVAFWCNPISGHATLYWYQQILGQGPKLLIQFQNNGVVDDSQLPKDRFSAERLKGVDSTLKIQPAKLEDSAVYLCASTTQPINGVRAFFGQGTRLTVV.

As to this clone: The sample contains more than one DNA sequence encoding this CDR3. The chain recombines TRBV5-1 with TRBJ2-3, with 7 bases identical to TRBD2. V lost 0 bases and J lost 5; bases outside the gene matches: 6. The length of the CDR3 is 15 residues. Germline values: CDR1 SGHRS, CDR2 YFSETQ. The CDR3 nucleotides read TGCGCCAGCAGCTTGGCGGCGGGAGTTGGAGATACGCAGTATTTT. Its translation: CASSLAAGVGDTQYF.

The V gene is TRBV5-1, the J gene TRBJ2-6, with D perhaps TRBD1 (5 bases). CDR3 length: 16 residues. Germline-derived CDR1 and CDR2 are SGHRS and YFSETQ. V was trimmed by 0 bases and J by 1 base, leaving 8 bases between them. The CDR3 coding sequence is TGCGCCAGCAGCTTGGTAGGGGCTTCTGGGGCCAACGTCCTGACTTTC. This gives the protein CASSLVGASGANVLTF. Using reference TRBV5-1 and TRBJ2-6 for the parts outside the CDR3, the full variable domain is KAGVTQTPRYLIKTRGQQVTLSCSPISGHRSVSWYQQTPGQGLQFLFEYFSETQRNKGNFPGRFSGRQFSNSRSEMNVSTLELGDSALYLCASSLVGASGANVLTFGAGSRLTVL.

This rearrangement joins TRBV7-3 to TRBJ1-2; TRBD1 is a possible D gene (6 bases). The V and J ends lost 2 bases and 3 bases respectively, with 7 bases between them. The length of the CDR3 is 13 residues. CDR1 is SGHTA and CDR2 is FQGTGA in the germline V gene. The CDR3 here is CASSLPGDYGYTF. The CDR3 coding sequence is TGTGCCAGCAGCTTACCAGGGGACTATGGCTACACCTTC.